The 30 T cell receptor beta chains below all came from one sample that was sequenced in a study of blood T cell repertoires in COVID-19. Assay: immunoSEQ multiplex PCR; the TCRdb copy retains only in-frame clones and omits some. The data hold 200,000 to 250,000 clones, with 70% to 90% observed a single time. What was sequenced was peripheral blood. These TCRs come from a woman older than 75 with acute or convalescent COVID-19.

The CDR3 bases are TGTGCCAGCAGCCCGACTCTCGGACAGGGGAAGGGCTACACCTTC. Residues: CASSPTLGQGKGYTF. This chain joins TRBV28 and TRBJ1-2; 9 bases align to TRBD1. The V gene end was trimmed by 6 bases and the J gene end by 8 bases; junction bases not matched to a gene: 13. Germline V CDR1 and CDR2: MDHEN, SYDVKM. CDR3 length: 15 residues.

This clone was seen more than once but under ten times. The chain recombines TRBV21-1 with TRBJ1-5; the DNA was not compared with TRBD1, the D call given in the table. TRBV21-1 is noted as a pseudogene. This CDR3 region has 12 residues. CDR3 region: CASKTANQPQHF. The CDR3 nucleotides are TGTGCCAGCAAGACAGCTAATCAGCCCCAGCATTTT.

The DNA for the CDR3 is TGTGCCATCAAACAGGAGCTAATGAACACTGAAGCTTTCTTT. Amino acid sequence: CAIKQELMNTEAFF. V usage is TRBV10-3 and J usage is TRBJ1-1, with a tentative D call TRBD1 (5 bases). From germline, CDR1 is ENHRY and CDR2 SYGVKD. This CDR3 has 14 amino acids. Trimming removed 7 bases at V and 0 bases at J, with 12 bases between.

This clone was found once. This rearrangement joins TRBV19 to TRBJ1-2; D gene unclear. This CDR3 contains 10 residues. The V gene's germline CDR1 is LNHDA and CDR2 SQIVND (reference sequence). The V end was cut by 5 bases, the J end by 8 bases, with 6 bases between. The CDR3: CASSSGGYTF. CDR3 nucleotide sequence: TGTGCCAGTAGTTCCGGGGGCTACACCTTC.

The chain joins TRBV24-1 to TRBJ2-6, with D maybe TRBD2 (6 bases). The CDR3 loop spans 15 amino acids. The germline CDR1 and CDR2 sequences are KGHDR and SFDVKD. With 4 bases removed from V and 2 bases from J, the gap between germline ends came to 8 bases. The CDR3 bases are TGTGCCACCAGTGAAGGCGGGGCTGGGGCCAACGTCCTGACTTTC. It specifies CATSEGGAGANVLTF.

The chain links TRBV4-3 to TRBJ1-5, with D possibly matching TRBD1 (5 bases). The germline gives CDR1 LGHNA, CDR2 YSLEER. The CDR3 consists of 14 residues. The V gene lost 0 bases and the J gene lost 7 bases, with 10 bases spanning the gap. CDR3 sequence reads: CASSQEAGNQPQHF. In nucleotides, the CDR3 is TGCGCCAGCAGCCAAGAAGCAGGGAACCAGCCCCAGCATTTT.

This chain uses TRBV6-1 with TRBJ1-3; TRBD1 matches 7 bases. CDR3 length: 18 residues. CDR1 MNHNS and CDR2 SASEGT come from the germline V gene. The trim removed 4 bases at V and 1 base at J, leaving 13 bases unmatched. The CDR3, as DNA: TGTGCCAGCAGTGCCATAATAACAGGGGCTTGGTCTGGAAACACCATATATTTT. It yields the protein CASSAIITGAWSGNTIYF.

This sequence joins TRBV5-1 and TRBJ1-1; the match to TRBD1 covers 10 bases. CDR3 length equals 14 residues. Germline assignment: CDR1 SGHRS and CDR2 YFSETQ. Trimming took 1 base from V and 7 from J; bases not matched to a gene: 4. CDR3 sequence reads: CASSLRWTGGEAFF. The CDR3 bases are TGCGCCAGCAGCTTGAGATGGACAGGGGGTGAAGCTTTCTTT.

This clone was seen a handful of times. The chain couples TRBV7-2 to TRBJ1-3; weak D call: TRBD1 (6 bases). The CDR3 runs to 15 residues. Germline V gene lookup returns CDR1 SGHTA and CDR2 FQGNSA. The V end was cut by 1 base, the J end by 2 bases, with 9 bases between. DNA of the CDR3: TGTGCCAGCAGCTTAGTGCCAGGGGCTGGAAACACCATATATTTT. Translated, it gives CASSLVPGAGNTIYF.

This chain uses TRBV5-6 with TRBJ2-7; TRBD1 might be the D (5 bases). V lost 2 bases to trimming and J lost 7 bases, with 16 bases between them. CDR1 SGHDT and CDR2 YYEEEE come from the germline V gene. CDR3 length: 14 residues. CDR3 bases: TGTGCCAGCAGCTTACTTGGGGCATTTGGGGAGCAGTACTTC. It yields the protein CASSLLGAFGEQYF. Variable domain in full (rest from reference TRBV5-6 and TRBJ2-7): DAGVTQSPTHLIKTRGQQVTLRCSPKSGHDTVSWYQQALGQGPQFIFQYYEEEERQRGNFPDRFSGHQFPNYSSELNVNALLLGDSALYLCASSLLGAFGEQYFGPGTRLTVT.

This chain links TRBV16 with TRBJ2-7, with 13 nucleotides matching TRBD2. Per the germline V gene, CDR1 is KGHSY and CDR2 is FQNENV. The trim removed 0 bases at V and 5 bases at J, leaving 13 bases unmatched. This CDR3 spans 19 amino acids. The CDR3, as DNA: TGTGCCAGCAGCCAATCATTGGTTCTTCGGACTAGCGGGAGCGACGAGCAGTACTTC. Residues: CASSQSLVLRTSGSDEQYF.

The chain links TRBV29-1 to TRBJ1-5, with 7 bases identical to TRBD1. The length of the CDR3 is 12 residues. Trimming removed 6 bases from V and 3 bases from J; junction bases left unmatched: 2. Germline assignment: CDR1 SQVTM and CDR2 ANQGSEA. The CDR3 DNA is TGCAGCGTGGGGACAGTCAATCAGCCCCAGCATTTT. This gives the protein CSVGTVNQPQHF.

This chain links TRBV20-1 with TRBJ2-1, with 7 bases identical to TRBD2. CDR3 length equals 17 residues. Trimming took 3 bases from V and 0 from J; bases not matched to a gene: 11. Looked up from germline, CDR1 is DFQATT and CDR2 is SNEGSKA (reference sequence). CDR3 sequence: CSASDAGVVSSYNEQFF. The CDR3 coding sequence is TGCAGTGCTAGTGACGCGGGAGTTGTCAGCTCCTACAATGAGCAGTTCTTC.

This clone turned up a few times. This chain uses TRBV24-1 with TRBJ2-7, with D possibly being TRBD2 (5 bases). Germline CDR1 reads KGHDR; CDR2 reads SFDVKD. Between the trimmed V and J ends, which lost 4 bases and 4 bases, there was a span of 10 bases. This CDR3 comprises 13 residues. CDR3 sequence: CATSDTTRYEQYF. In nucleotides, the CDR3 is TGTGCCACCAGTGACACCACTAGGTACGAGCAGTACTTC.

This clone showed up just a few times. The V gene is TRBV18, the J gene TRBJ2-5, with TRBD1 as a possible D gene (5 bases). The CDR3 sequence is 15 residues long. Trimming pared 2 bases from V and 2 bases from J, leaving 12 bases between. In germline, CDR1 is KGHSH, CDR2 LQKENI. Written as DNA, the CDR3 is TGTGCCAGCTCACCAATTCAGGACAAACAAGAGACCCAGTACTTC. It codes for CASSPIQDKQETQYF.

V usage is TRBV7-9 and J usage is TRBJ1-1; TRBD1 is a possible D gene (5 bases). This CDR3 has 15 residues. V was trimmed by 1 base and J by 3 bases, leaving 12 bases between them. CDR1 and CDR2 from the germline V gene are SEHNR and FQNEAQ (reference sequence). The CDR3 loop reads CASSLVPGRYTEAFF. As DNA, the CDR3 is TGTGCCAGCAGCTTAGTCCCAGGGCGTTACACTGAAGCTTTCTTT. The full variable domain, with the rest looked up from reference TRBV7-9 and TRBJ1-1, is DTGVSQNPRHKITKRGQNVTFRCDPISEHNRLYWYRQTLGQGPEFLTYFQNEAQLEKSRLLSDRFSAERPKGSFSTLEIQRTEQGDSAMYLCASSLVPGRYTEAFFGQGTRLTVV.

CDR3 in amino acids: CASSFAGGTNEKLFF. CDR3 bases: TGTGCCAGCAGCTTCGCGGGGGGCACTAATGAAAAACTGTTTTTT. V and J are TRBV11-2 and TRBJ1-4, with D possibly TRBD1 on 6 matching bases. With 3 bases removed from V and 2 bases from J, the gap between germline ends came to 10 bases. Germline V gene lookup returns CDR1 SGHAT and CDR2 FQNNGV. CDR3 length: 15 amino acids.

The chain combines TRBV20-1 with TRBJ2-2; 9 bases agree with TRBD2. Germline-derived CDR1 and CDR2 are DFQATT and SNEGSKA (reference sequence). CDR3 length equals 15 residues. J was trimmed by 4 bases and V by 3 bases; bases with no gene match: 6. The DNA of the CDR3 is TGCAGTGCTAGTAGGCTAGCGGGGCCCACCGGGGAGCTGTTTTTT. Its protein is CSASRLAGPTGELFF.

This sequence joins TRBV5-4 and TRBJ1-3; tentatively, D is TRBD1 (5 bases). V lost 4 bases to trimming and J lost 6 bases, with 17 bases between them. This CDR3 has 15 amino acids. Germline V lookup: CDR1 SGHNT, CDR2 YYREEE (reference sequence). CDR3 nucleotide sequence: TGTGCCAGCAGCAGTGTCTTGGAGGGACCAAACACCATATATTTT. Amino acids: CASSSVLEGPNTIYF.

The table lists this clone with a count of one. The chain recombines TRBV6-5 with TRBJ1-6; 7 nucleotides agree with TRBD1. From germline, CDR1 is MNHEY and CDR2 SVGAGI. The CDR3 contains 15 residues. V was pared by 6 bases and J by 3 bases, with 5 bases of the junction left unmatched. The CDR3 protein is CASRRTGDYNSPLHF. CDR3 coding DNA: TGTGCCAGCAGACGTACAGGGGACTATAATTCACCCCTCCACTTT.

This chain links TRBV19 with TRBJ2-5; D might be TRBD1 (6 bases). There are 15 residues in the CDR3. Trimming removed 3 bases at V and 1 base at J, with 12 bases between. CDR1 and CDR2 (germline): LNHDA, SQIVND (reference sequence). In nucleotides, the CDR3 is TGTGCCAGTAGTATTGACTTGACAGGCCAAGAGACCCAGTACTTC. Translating it yields CASSIDLTGQETQYF.

The chain employs TRBV6-1 and TRBJ2-1; 7 bases map to TRBD1. CDR3 size: 14 residues. Germline trimming cut 3 bases from V and 5 bases from J; bases unmatched to any gene: 4. In germline, CDR1 is MNHNS, CDR2 SASEGT. The CDR3 spells CASSDTDRDNEQFF. CDR3 nucleotides: TGTGCCAGCAGTGACACCGACAGGGACAATGAGCAGTTCTTC.

This chain connects TRBV7-9 to TRBJ2-3; 8 bases map to TRBD2. Germline V gives CDR1 SEHNR, CDR2 FQNEAQ (reference sequence). V shed 5 bases, J shed 5 bases, and the junction held 9 bases outside the gene matches. The CDR3 loop spans 15 amino acids. The CDR3 region is CASSPRGGSEDTQYF. The CDR3 coding sequence is TGTGCCAGCAGCCCCCGGGGGGGCTCGGAAGATACGCAGTATTTT.

The chain is built from TRBV6-1 and TRBJ1-5, with TRBD1 matching 9 bases. CDR1 is MNHNS, CDR2 SASEGT, per germline. J lost 0 bases, V lost 4 bases, and 7 bases had no gene match. This CDR3 is built from 17 residues. The DNA of the CDR3 is TGTGCCAGCAGTGGACCTGACAGGGGGATTAGCAATCAGCCCCAGCATTTT. It yields the protein CASSGPDRGISNQPQHF.

The chain couples TRBV19 to TRBJ1-3; 7 nucleotides match TRBD1. The CDR3 contains 15 residues. The junction had 4 bases not matched to a gene; V was cut back by 5 bases and J by 0 bases. Germline V lookup: CDR1 LNHDA, CDR2 SQIVND (reference sequence). The CDR3, as DNA: TGTGCCAGTAGTCCAACAGGGGACTCTGGAAACACCATATATTTT. Translating it yields CASSPTGDSGNTIYF. The full variable domain, with the rest looked up from reference TRBV19 and TRBJ1-3, is DGGITQSPKYLFRKEGQNVTLSCEQNLNHDAMYWYRQDPGQGLRLIYYSQIVNDFQKGDIAEGYSVSREKKESFPLTVTSAQKNPTAFYLCASSPTGDSGNTIYFGEGSWLTVV.

The chain has TRBV5-8 and TRBJ1-6; D unclear. The germline CDR1 and CDR2 sequences are SGHTS and YDEGEE. V was pared by 4 bases and J by 7 bases, with 9 bases between. The CDR3 sequence is 13 residues long. In DNA, the CDR3 is TGTGCCAGCAGCCGCAGGCTAAATTCACCCCTCCACTTT. Protein sequence: CASSRRLNSPLHF.

The genes are TRBV18 and TRBJ2-5, with 7 positions matching TRBD1. Germline loops: CDR1 KGHSH, CDR2 LQKENI. The length of the CDR3 is 15 residues. V shed 3 bases, J shed 5 bases, and the junction held 9 bases outside the gene matches. The CDR3 spells CASSPKDREWETQYF. The CDR3 coding sequence is TGTGCCAGCTCACCTAAAGACAGGGAATGGGAGACCCAGTACTTC.

The gene calls are TRBV28 and TRBJ2-7; 8 bases fit TRBD1. The CDR3 consists of 15 residues. Germline-derived CDR1 and CDR2 are MDHEN and SYDVKM. With V trimmed by 7 bases and J by 2 bases, 10 bases remained unmatched. Written as DNA, the CDR3 is TGTGCCAGCAATAAGGGGACAGGAGGCACCTACGAGCAGTACTTC. It yields the protein CASNKGTGGTYEQYF.

This clone has a single count. Here the CDR3 DNA reads TGTGCCAGCAGTTCGATACAGGGTTCAGGGCAAGGCTACACCTTC. It encodes CASSSIQGSGQGYTF. J is TRBJ1-2 and V is TRBV6-5; TRBD1 is a possible D gene (6 bases). Trimming took off 4 bases at V and 8 bases at J, with 20 bases between the two ends. This CDR3 has 15 amino acids. The germline CDR1 and CDR2 sequences are MNHEY and SVGAGI.

This chain links TRBV7-9 with TRBJ2-1; possible D gene TRBD1, 6 bases. Trimming removed 6 bases at V and 10 bases at J, with 28 bases between. Germline CDR1 SEHNR, CDR2 FQNEAQ (reference sequence). The CDR3 extends over 17 amino acids. The CDR3 bases are TGTGCCAGCAGTCGGTGGGAAGGGACATACGGAATCGGGGAGCAGTTCTTC. It specifies CASSRWEGTYGIGEQFF.